These 9 T cell receptor beta chains originate from one sample sequenced in a study of cytomegalovirus exposure and HLA in healthy donors. This PCR relied on a set of 60 Vbeta primers and 13 Jbeta primers. Sequencing was performed with immunoSEQ multiplex PCR; in TCRdb, only in-frame clones are kept and a portion is missing. The profile covers tens of thousands of clones, with around 72% appearing a single time and just over 50% taken by the ten largest. Sequenced: PBMCs. These receptors were obtained from a man aged 50 to 59 in good health and CMV-seropositive.

The chain uses TRBV15 and TRBJ2-5; D uncertain. The J call may be incorrect, as the DNA end agrees better with TRBJ2-7. The V gene's germline CDR1 is LNHNV and CDR2 YYDKDF (reference sequence). The CDR3 loop spans 16 amino acids. The CDR3 loop is CATSRDSGGSGYEQYF. The CDR3, as DNA: TGTGCCACCAGCAGAGATTCCGGCGGCTCTGGGTACGAGCAGTACTTC.

The chain has TRBV6-1 and TRBJ1-1, with unresolved D. The V end lost 7 bases, the J end lost 6 bases, and 15 bases lay between the germline ends. CDR1 and CDR2 from the germline V gene are MNHNS and SASEGT. The CDR3 runs 13 residues. The CDR3 DNA sequence: TGTGCCAGCACTCAACGAGGAAGGTCTGAAGCTTTCTTT. Its translation: CASTQRGRSEAFF.

V usage is TRBV29-1 and J usage is TRBJ2-5; D may be TRBD1 (5 bases). The end of the DNA fits TRBJ2-7 better, so the J call may be wrong. The CDR3 totals 13 residues. Germline V lookup: CDR1 SQVTM, CDR2 ANQGSEA. Here the CDR3 reads CSVESREPYEQYF. CDR3 DNA sequence: TGCAGCGTTGAGTCCAGGGAACCCTACGAGCAGTACTTC.

J is TRBJ2-3 and V is TRBV9, with 10 bases matching TRBD1. CDR3 length equals 16 residues. The V gene's germline CDR1 is SGDLS and CDR2 YYNGEE. V lost 3 bases to trimming and J lost 4 bases; unmatched junction nucleotides: 8. CDR3 nucleotide sequence: TGTGCCAGCAGCGCCCATTTTGGACAGGGGGCAGATACGCAGTATTTT. Translating gives CASSAHFGQGADTQYF.

The rearrangement uses TRBV28 and TRBJ2-7; 9 bases are shared with TRBD2. Unmatched junction bases numbered 8, after V lost 2 bases and J lost 6 bases. The CDR3 is 15 amino acids. CDR1 is MDHEN and CDR2 is SYDVKM in the germline V gene. CDR3 loop: CASSLGGTSRREQYF. The CDR3 DNA sequence: TGTGCCAGCAGTTTAGGCGGGACTAGCCGTCGCGAGCAGTACTTC.

This chain links TRBV18 with TRBJ1-2; 8 nucleotides line up with TRBD1. The length of the CDR3 is 16 residues. Germline V gives CDR1 KGHSH, CDR2 LQKENI. Trimming took 3 bases from V and 8 from J; bases not matched to a gene: 14. This CDR3 reads CASSPSVLQGAEGYTF. DNA for the CDR3: TGTGCCAGCTCACCTTCCGTCCTTCAGGGGGCAGAAGGCTACACCTTC. The full variable domain, completed using reference TRBV18 and TRBJ1-2, is NAGVMQNPRHLVRRRGQEARLRCSPMKGHSHVYWYRQLPEEGLKFMVYLQKENIIDESGMPKERFSAEFPKEGPSILRIQQVVRGDSAAYFCASSPSVLQGAEGYTFGSGTRLTVV.

This chain joins TRBV10-3 and TRBJ2-1, with TRBD2 identical over 9 bases. After removal of 3 bases from V and 4 bases from J, the junction contained 7 bases not matched to a gene. The CDR3 spans 16 residues. In germline, CDR1 is ENHRY, CDR2 SYGVKD. The CDR3 region is CAISDPGRGGYNEQFF. The CDR3 nucleotides are TGTGCCATCAGTGACCCCGGGCGGGGGGGGTACAATGAGCAGTTCTTC.

The chain combines TRBV19 with TRBJ2-2, with 9 bases fitting TRBD2. The CDR3 is 15 residues long. Germline-derived CDR1 and CDR2 are LNHDA and SQIVND (reference sequence). The ends lost 6 bases at V and 0 bases at J; junction bases unmatched: 2. In DNA, the CDR3 is TGTGCCAGTAGCCGCGGGGGGGCGAACACCGGGGAGCTGTTTTTT. Translation: CASSRGGANTGELFF.

This chain connects TRBV21-1 to TRBJ2-7; the DNA was not used to check the table's D call, TRBD2. TRBV21-1 is a pseudogene locus. CDR3 length: 16 amino acids. CDR3 bases: TGTGCCAGCAGCGAAAATCTCGGGACTAGCTCCTACGAGCAGTACTTC. It codes for CASSENLGTSSYEQYF.